Presented here are 20 T cell receptor beta chains from one specimen sequenced in a study of T-cell memory formation after mild COVID-19. TCRdb re-analysed the 5' RACE reads in MiXCR, keeping a single row per CDR3 protein. The table lists 350,000 or so distinct CDR3 sequences, approximately 21% of them singletons. Source material: PBMCs or a T cell subset sorted from them (not recorded which). These receptors originate from an adult woman who had mild COVID-19 (a few samples of this study predate the infection). Cell type and time point are not known.

This clonotype turned up a few times. The chain links TRBV6-5 to TRBJ1-2; a possible D gene is TRBD1 (6 bases). Trimming shortened V by 3 bases and J by 10 bases, and 15 bases separated the two germline ends. This CDR3 has 13 residues. The germline gives CDR1 MNHEY, CDR2 SVGAGI. The DNA for the CDR3 is TGTGCCAGCAGTTATAAACAGGGAGACTTCTACACCTTC. Translated: CASSYKQGDFYTF.

This rearrangement joins TRBV12-3 or TRBV12-4 to TRBJ1-2, with D uncertain. The CDR3 consists of 12 residues. Trimming took off 5 bases at V and 6 bases at J, with 10 bases between the two ends. CDR3 bases: TGTGCCAGCAGTCCGTGGATGGATGGCTACACCTTC. Translated, it gives CASSPWMDGYTF.

V usage is TRBV20-1 and J usage is TRBJ2-7, with 12 bases matching TRBD2. Germline CDR1 is DFQATT and CDR2 is SNEGSKA (reference sequence). The CDR3 has 14 residues. V lost 1 base and J lost 7; bases outside the gene matches: 5. DNA of the CDR3: TGCAGTGCTAGAGGACTAGCGGGAGAGGTTGAGCAGTACTTC. It yields the protein CSARGLAGEVEQYF.

This clonotype occurred a few times. The chain recombines TRBV12-3 or TRBV12-4 with TRBJ2-7; TRBD2 agrees at 9 bases. The CDR3 covers 12 residues. Trimming removed 3 bases from V and 9 bases from J; junction bases left unmatched: 3. This CDR3 is CASSFSGGRQYF. The CDR3 coding sequence is TGTGCCAGCAGTTTTAGCGGGGGACGGCAGTACTTC.

This chain connects TRBV6-6 to TRBJ2-7, with D hard to call. CDR1 is MNHNY, CDR2 SVGAGI, per germline (reference sequence). CDR3 length equals 11 residues. V lost 2 bases, J lost 6 bases, and 5 bases lay in between. The CDR3, as DNA: TGTGCCAGCAGTTACGTGGGCGAGCAGTACTTC. Translation gives CASSYVGEQYF.

There are a few counts of this clonotype. The CDR3 reads CASSLGNLIGMQYF. The CDR3 nucleotides read TGTGCCAGCAGCCTAGGGAACTTAATCGGTATGCAGTACTTC. J is TRBJ2-7 and V is TRBV9; D call uncertain. V was clipped by 4 bases and J by 9 bases, with 20 bases between them. This CDR3 is 14 amino acids long. Germline-derived CDR1 and CDR2 are SGDLS and YYNGEE. The whole variable domain, remainder taken from reference TRBV9 and TRBJ2-7, is DSGVTQTPKHLITATGQRVTLRCSPRSGDLSVYWYQQSLDQGLQFLIQYYNGEERAKGNILERFSAQQFPDLHSELNLSSLELGDSALYFCASSLGNLIGMQYFGPGTRLTVT.

This clonotype was seen many times. The chain joins TRBV10-3 to TRBJ2-3; D may match TRBD1 or TRBD2 (5 bases each). The CDR3 sequence is 17 residues long. Trimming removed 7 bases at V and 3 bases at J, with 23 bases between. Germline V gene lookup returns CDR1 ENHRY and CDR2 SYGVKD. Here the CDR3 DNA reads TGTGCCATCACCGGGACGGATGCGGCGAGGTTGACAGATACGCAGTATTTT. Translation gives CAITGTDAARLTDTQYF.

This clonotype was detected only a few times. The chain is built from TRBV7-3 and TRBJ2-3; 7 bases align to TRBD1. This CDR3 region has 21 residues. V was pared by 2 bases and J by 0 bases, with 20 bases of the junction left unmatched. CDR1 and CDR2 from the germline V gene are SGHTA and FQGTGA. Here the CDR3 reads CASSLLPGTAAIHSSTDTQYF. CDR3 nucleotides: TGTGCCAGCAGCTTACTCCCCGGGACAGCAGCAATACATAGCAGCACAGATACGCAGTATTTT.

In this sample, this clonotype turned up a few times. This rearrangement joins TRBV20-1 to TRBJ1-1; weak D call: TRBD1 (5 bases). The CDR3 is 15 amino acids. Germline V lookup: CDR1 DFQATT, CDR2 SNEGSKA (reference sequence). Trimming stripped 1 base from V and 5 bases from J, with 17 bases between. CDR3 amino acids: CSARATGLTATEAFF. DNA for the CDR3: TGCAGTGCTAGAGCGACGGGGTTGACAGCTACTGAAGCTTTCTTT.

The chain links TRBV15 to TRBJ1-5, with D possibly being TRBD1 (6 bases). Trimming cost V 4 bases and J 1 base, with 17 bases left between them. Germline CDR1 is LNHNV and CDR2 is YYDKDF (reference sequence). The CDR3 is made up of 17 amino acids. The chain's CDR3 is CATSILQGWGSNQPQHF. Written as DNA, the CDR3 is TGTGCCACCAGCATCCTACAGGGATGGGGGAGCAATCAGCCCCAGCATTTT.

The chain joins TRBV7-9 to TRBJ2-1; 14 bases are shared with TRBD2. V was pared by 6 bases and J by 8 bases, with 12 bases of the junction left unmatched. From germline, CDR1 is SEHNR and CDR2 FQNEAQ (reference sequence). The CDR3 extends over 17 amino acids. This CDR3 reads CASSYGSGTSGSDEQFF. CDR3 in DNA: TGTGCCAGCAGTTACGGGTCCGGGACTAGCGGGAGTGATGAGCAGTTCTTC.

This clonotype was observed a few times. The chain carries TRBV6-5 and TRBJ2-7, with TRBD2 matching over 14 bases. Trimming took 4 bases from V and 6 from J; bases not matched to a gene: 8. The CDR3 has 16 amino acids. Germline CDR1 reads MNHEY; CDR2 reads SVGAGI. CDR3 DNA: TGTGCCAGCAGTTTCGGGACTAGCGGGGGAGGACGCGAGCAGTACTTC. This gives the protein CASSFGTSGGGREQYF.

V usage is TRBV6-5 and J usage is TRBJ2-7; 13 positions match TRBD2. V gave up 6 bases and J gave up 6 bases; unmatched junction bases: 11. CDR1 is MNHEY and CDR2 is SVGAGI in the germline V gene. The CDR3 is made up of 16 amino acids. This CDR3 is CASSLGLAGVGGEQYF. CDR3 coding DNA: TGTGCCAGCAGCCTCGGACTAGCGGGAGTGGGTGGCGAGCAGTACTTC.

This clonotype has just a few counts. The chain links TRBV15 to TRBJ2-7; D is possibly TRBD1 or TRBD2 (5 bases each). The CDR3 contains 12 residues. Germline CDR1 LNHNV, CDR2 YYDKDF (reference sequence). The V and J ends lost 0 bases and 6 bases respectively, with 6 bases between them. The CDR3 nucleotides read TGTGCCACCAGCAGAGAGAGGGGCGAGCAGTACTTC. This sequence encodes CATSRERGEQYF.

The chain has TRBV6-4 and TRBJ2-3; 10 bases match TRBD2. The CDR3 is 15 amino acids. Unmatched junction bases numbered 9, after V lost 4 bases and J lost 8 bases. Germline V gives CDR1 MRHNA, CDR2 SNTAGT. The CDR3 DNA sequence: TGTGCCAGCAGTGCTAGCGGGAGTATCAGGGCTACGCAGTATTTT. This sequence encodes CASSASGSIRATQYF.

This clonotype was observed a few times. The chain links TRBV6-1 to TRBJ2-4, with 11 bases matching TRBD2. The germline CDR1 and CDR2 sequences are MNHNS and SASEGT. V lost 5 bases, J lost 1 base, and 4 bases stayed unmatched. CDR3 length equals 16 residues. The CDR3 protein is CASSLLAGDAKNIQYF. CDR3 DNA sequence: TGTGCCAGCAGTCTACTAGCGGGAGATGCCAAAAACATTCAGTACTTC.

The CDR3 sequence is CASSHPGRGNTGELFF. The CDR3 DNA follows: TGCGCCAGCAGCCACCCTGGCAGGGGGAACACCGGGGAGCTGTTTTTT. The chain employs TRBV5-1 and TRBJ2-2; tentative D call: TRBD1 (6 bases). V lost 4 bases, J lost 1 base, and 14 bases lay in between. CDR1 SGHRS and CDR2 YFSETQ come from the germline V gene. The CDR3 totals 16 residues.

This clonotype was found a few times. This chain joins TRBV20-1 and TRBJ2-5; possible D gene TRBD1, 6 bases. Deletions cut 0 bases from V and 4 bases from J, with 15 bases between. This CDR3 is 15 amino acids long. Germline V gene sequence: CDR1 DFQATT, CDR2 SNEGSKA (reference sequence). The CDR3: CSARDVQGNRETQYF. The CDR3 DNA is TGCAGTGCTAGAGATGTCCAGGGGAATCGAGAGACCCAGTACTTC.

The V and J genes are TRBV15 and TRBJ2-1; 10 positions agree with TRBD2. Germline lookup yields CDR1 LNHNV and CDR2 YYDKDF (reference sequence). CDR3 length equals 15 residues. V was pared by 4 bases and J by 10 bases, with 10 bases of the junction left unmatched. The CDR3 DNA reads as TGTGCCACCAGCAACGAACGACTAGCGGGTTCAGAGCAGTTCTTC. It yields the protein CATSNERLAGSEQFF.

This clonotype was detected only a few times. V is TRBV7-9 and J is TRBJ2-3; 10 bases line up with TRBD2. Germline V lookup: CDR1 SEHNR, CDR2 FQNEAQ (reference sequence). The CDR3 contains 17 residues. V shed 1 base and J 4 bases; nucleotides not matched to a gene: 8. CDR3 region: CASSLVGASGSSDTQYF. Written as DNA, the CDR3 is TGTGCCAGCAGCTTAGTCGGGGCTAGCGGGAGCTCAGATACGCAGTATTTT. Full variable domain (remainder filled in from reference TRBV7-9 and TRBJ2-3): DTGVSQNPRHKITKRGQNVTFRCDPISEHNRLYWYRQTLGQGPEFLTYFQNEAQLEKSRLLSDRFSAERPKGSFSTLEIQRTEQGDSAMYLCASSLVGASGSSDTQYFGPGTRLTVL.